Listed below are T cell receptor beta chains from one sample, sequenced in a study of technical replicates of blood from several donors. Measured with immunoSEQ multiplex PCR; TCRdb has only the in-frame clones, and not every one. The sample has 65,000 to 90,000 clones, 70% to 90% seen once. Sequencing input: PBMCs. All receptors derive from a human donor in good health. Some clones in this sample may be carry-over from other donors' samples. The CDR3 runs from the conserved cysteine through the conserved F or W. The D gene is left open where the match is weak. A row's size may be missing; if present it is once, few, many or a size class.

size	J	V	D	CDR3	DNA
NA	TRBJ2-7	TRBV7-9	NA	CASSPGATSYEQYF	TGTGCCAGCAGCCCAGGGGCAACCTCCTACGAGCAGTACTTC
NA	TRBJ2-1	TRBV18	TRBD2	CASSPNTGLAGGHNEQFF	TGTGCCAGCTCACCCAACACCGGACTAGCGGGAGGGCACAATGAGCAGTTCTTC
NA	TRBJ2-5	TRBV7-3	TRBD1	CASSSSGGGETQYF	TGTGCCAGCAGCTCGTCAGGGGGCGGAGAGACCCAGTACTTC
NA	TRBJ2-2	TRBV5-4	NA	CASSFGDIRNGELFF	TGTGCCAGCAGTTTTGGCGACATACGCAACGGGGAGCTGTTTTTT
once	TRBJ2-2	TRBV2	NA	CASSERWQGITLGSNTGELFF	TGTGCCAGCAGTGAAAGGTGGCAGGGGATCACTTTGGGGTCGAACACCGGGGAGCTGTTTTTT
NA	TRBJ1-5	TRBV28	TRBD1	CASSPLGSGQGTQHF	TGTGCCAGCAGCCCATTAGGGTCGGGACAGGGGACCCAGCATTTT
NA	TRBJ2-7	TRBV18	NA	CASSPILRSGLFYEQYF	TGTGCCAGCTCACCAATCTTAAGGAGCGGCCTCTTCTACGAGCAGTACTTC
NA	TRBJ2-4	TRBV29-1	TRBD2	CSVEDGGRNIQYF	TGCAGCGTTGAAGATGGCGGGAGAAACATTCAGTACTTC
NA	TRBJ2-1	TRBV7-8	NA	CASSLAYPSSYNEQFF	TGTGCCAGCAGCTTAGCCTATCCAAGCTCCTACAATGAGCAGTTCTTC
NA	TRBJ1-2	TRBV7-9	NA	CASSPIGPNYGYTF	TGTGCCAGCAGCCCCATCGGTCCTAACTATGGCTACACCTTC
NA	TRBJ2-3	TRBV7-2	NA	CASSLAGTSTDTQYF	TGTGCCAGCAGCTTAGCGGGCACTAGCACAGATACGCAGTATTTT
NA	TRBJ2-1	TRBV19	TRBD2	CASSVGLAGGPVGNEQFF	TGTGCCAGTAGTGTGGGACTAGCGGGAGGGCCAGTCGGTAATGAGCAGTTCTTC
few	TRBJ1-4	TRBV2	NA	CASSSLWGGDEKLFF	TGTGCCAGCAGTTCCCTGTGGGGCGGAGATGAAAAACTGTTTTTT
few	TRBJ2-7	TRBV4-1	NA	CASSPYVNYEQYF	TGCGCCAGCAGCCCGTATGTAAACTACGAGCAGTACTTC
NA	TRBJ1-1	TRBV7-2	NA	CASSLRSTLNTEAFF	TGTGCCAGCAGCTTGCGTTCGACTTTGAACACTGAAGCTTTCTTT
NA	TRBJ2-2	TRBV4-2	TRBD2	CASSQDLAGGPSGELFF	TGTGCCAGCAGCCAAGACCTAGCGGGAGGGCCCTCCGGGGAGCTGTTTTTT
few	TRBJ2-6	TRBV19	NA	CASSRLSGANVLTF	TGTGCCAGTAGTCGTCTCTCTGGGGCCAACGTCCTGACTTTC
NA	TRBJ1-4	TRBV30	NA	CAGGGSTNEKLFF	TGTGCCGGGGGAGGTTCAACTAATGAAAAACTGTTTTTT
once	TRBJ1-5	TRBV30	NA	CAWSPDSNQPQHF	TGTGCCTGGAGTCCAGATAGCAATCAGCCCCAGCATTTT
NA	TRBJ2-2	TRBV7-6	TRBD2	CASSPGRSGGNTGELFF	TGTGCCAGCAGCCCCGGAAGGAGCGGGGGGAACACCGGGGAGCTGTTTTTT
NA	TRBJ2-7	TRBV7-2	TRBD2	CASSFSGGLYEQYF	TGTGCCAGCAGCTTCTCGGGGGGTCTGTACGAGCAGTACTTC
NA	TRBJ2-1	TRBV7-6	TRBD2	CASSPERGQYNEQFF	TGTGCCAGCAGCCCCGAGCGGGGGCAGTACAATGAGCAGTTCTTC
NA	TRBJ2-1	TRBV19	TRBD1	CASSNPGTGLWEQFF	TGTGCCAGTAGTAACCCCGGGACAGGGTTATGGGAGCAGTTCTTC
NA	TRBJ2-1	TRBV29-1	TRBD2	CSVEDRLAGPYNEQFF	TGCAGCGTTGAAGATAGACTAGCGGGGCCCTACAATGAGCAGTTCTTC
NA	TRBJ2-7	TRBV9	TRBD2	CASSRRAGGWDEQYF	TGTGCCAGCAGCCGTCGGGCGGGAGGTTGGGACGAGCAGTACTTC
NA	TRBJ1-2	TRBV7-2	TRBD1	CASSSQGARGYTF	TGTGCCAGCAGCTCACAGGGGGCTAGGGGCTACACCTTC
NA	TRBJ2-2	TRBV7-9	TRBD2	CASNMGGANTGELFF	TGTGCCAGCAACATGGGGGGGGCGAACACCGGGGAGCTGTTTTTT
NA	TRBJ1-3	TRBV4-2	NA	CASSLIGGVDNTIYF	TGTGCCAGCAGCCTTATCGGGGGTGTCGACAACACCATATATTTT
NA	TRBJ2-1	TRBV7-2	NA	CASSPGLSYNEQFF	TGTGCCAGCAGCCCGGGACTTTCCTACAATGAGCAGTTCTTC
NA	TRBJ2-7	TRBV11-2	TRBD2	CASSLDPGTSLTYEQYF	TGTGCCAGCAGCTTAGATCCCGGGACTAGCCTGACCTACGAGCAGTACTTC
NA	TRBJ1-1	TRBV19	NA	CASSLRQTNTEAFF	TGTGCCAGTAGTCTCAGACAGACGAACACTGAAGCTTTCTTT
NA	TRBJ1-1	TRBV30	NA	CACQGWATTEAFF	TGTGCCTGCCAGGGGTGGGCGACCACTGAAGCTTTCTTT
NA	TRBJ2-7	TRBV30	TRBD1	CAWSVGTGDEQYF	TGTGCCTGGAGTGTAGGGACAGGGGACGAGCAGTACTTC
NA	TRBJ1-6	TRBV5-1	TRBD1	CASSTGQGGNSPLHF	TGCGCCAGCAGCACGGGACAGGGAGGTAATTCACCCCTCCACTTT
NA	TRBJ1-1	TRBV23-1	NA	CASVLGVGGGTEAFF	TGCGCCTCCGTTCTGGGGGTGGGGGGAGGCACTGAAGCTTTCTTT
NA	TRBJ1-5	TRBV2	NA	CASTPRRDNQPQHF	TGTGCCAGCACCCCCCGGCGGGACAATCAGCCCCAGCATTTT
NA	TRBJ2-1	TRBV27	NA	CATRVGRGGSNEQFF	TGTGCCACCCGAGTCGGTAGGGGGGGGAGCAATGAGCAGTTCTTC
NA	TRBJ2-3	TRBV7-2	TRBD2	CASSRRLAGPSTDTQYF	TGTGCCAGCAGTAGACGACTAGCGGGGCCTAGCACAGATACGCAGTATTTT
NA	TRBJ2-2	TRBV6-5	TRBD2	CASSYSLAGAGELFF	TGTGCCAGCAGTTACTCCCTAGCGGGGGCCGGGGAGCTGTTTTTT
NA	TRBJ1-2	TRBV4-3	NA	CASSQDGAGSGYGYTF	TGCGCCAGCAGCCAAGATGGGGCAGGGTCTGGCTATGGCTACACCTTC
once	TRBJ1-2	TRBV28	NA	CASSPRILNYGYTF	TGTGCCAGCAGTCCTAGGATCCTTAACTATGGCTACACCTTC
NA	TRBJ2-7	TRBV29-1	NA	CSVETPGEQYF	TGCAGCGTTGAAACCCCGGGGGAGCAGTACTTC
NA	TRBJ2-4	TRBV5-4	TRBD2	CASSLTSGGVKNIQYF	TGTGCCAGCAGCTTAACTAGCGGGGGAGTCAAAAACATTCAGTACTTC
NA	TRBJ2-7	TRBV6-6	TRBD2	CASSYWVLAGSYEQYF	TGTGCCAGCAGTTACTGGGTCCTAGCGGGGTCCTACGAGCAGTACTTC
NA	TRBJ2-7	TRBV7-2	NA	CASSSFYGYEQYF	TGTGCCAGCAGCTCATTTTACGGGTACGAGCAGTACTTC
NA	TRBJ1-2	TRBV4-2	NA	CASSPQGWDYGYTF	TGTGCCAGCAGCCCCCAGGGGTGGGACTATGGCTACACCTTC
NA	TRBJ1-2	TRBV30	NA	CAWSAPPGSGYTF	TGTGCCTGGAGTGCTCCCCCCGGGTCTGGCTACACCTTC
NA	TRBJ2-4	TRBV6-1	NA	CASSEASSGGTKNIQYF	TGTGCCAGCAGTGAAGCATCGAGCGGAGGTACCAAAAACATTCAGTACTTC
NA	TRBJ2-2	TRBV4-1	NA	CASSQVAVANTGELFF	TGCGCCAGCAGCCAAGTGGCGGTCGCGAACACCGGAGAGCTGTTTTTT
NA	TRBJ2-3	TRBV27	NA	CASSLWGRSDTQYF	TGTGCCAGCAGTTTGTGGGGGCGGTCAGATACGCAGTATTTT
NA	TRBJ2-5	TRBV18	TRBD2	CASSPTAGGQETQYF	TGTGCCAGCTCACCAACGGCGGGAGGTCAGGAGACCCAGTACTTC
NA	TRBJ2-2	TRBV4-3	NA	CASSPLLLANTGELFF	TGCGCCAGCAGCCCTTTGCTCCTAGCGAACACCGGGGAGCTGTTTTTT
NA	TRBJ2-5	TRBV7-8	NA	CASSLISETQYF	TGTGCCAGCAGCTTAATAAGCGAGACCCAGTACTTC
NA	TRBJ2-7	TRBV7-9	TRBD2	CASSSGSGSYEQYF	TGTGCCAGCAGCTCGGGGAGCGGGAGCTACGAGCAGTACTTC